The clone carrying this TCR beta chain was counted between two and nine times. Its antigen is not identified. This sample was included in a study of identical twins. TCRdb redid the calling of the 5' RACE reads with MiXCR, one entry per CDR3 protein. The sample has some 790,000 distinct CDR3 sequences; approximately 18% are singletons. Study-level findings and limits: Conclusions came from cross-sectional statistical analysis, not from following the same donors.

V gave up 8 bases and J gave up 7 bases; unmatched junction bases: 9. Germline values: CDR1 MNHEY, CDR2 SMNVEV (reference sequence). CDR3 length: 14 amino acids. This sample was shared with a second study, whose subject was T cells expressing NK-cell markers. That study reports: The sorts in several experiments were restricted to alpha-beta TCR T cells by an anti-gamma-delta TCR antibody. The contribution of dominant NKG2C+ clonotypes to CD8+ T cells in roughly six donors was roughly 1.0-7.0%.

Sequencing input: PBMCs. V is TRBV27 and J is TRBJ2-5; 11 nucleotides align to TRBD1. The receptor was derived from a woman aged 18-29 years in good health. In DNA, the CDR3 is TGTGCCAGCCGACTAGGGACAGGGGGAGGGACCCAGTACTTC. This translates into CASRLGTGGGTQYF.